The present T cell receptor beta chain was sequenced within a study of graft-versus-host responses after intestinal transplantation. Study-wide background: Each patient got anti-thymocyte globulin induction, then tacrolimus and steroids for around three years. Findings and caveats of the study: Allograft clonal ratios (graft-versus-host to host-versus-graft) were high in patients who had graft-donor T cell macrochimerism. GvH clones detected in recipient marrow included some appearing first in ileum or blood. Peak circulating GvH clone levels were associated with early post-transplant HvG declines.

Trimming removed 2 bases at V and 6 bases at J, with 17 bases between. Germline assignment: CDR1 MNHEY and CDR2 SVGAGI. The CDR3 is made up of 15 amino acids. Clones were sequenced by immunoSEQ multiplex PCR, and TCRdb holds only the in-frame ones, with some missing. The data contain roughly 12,000 clones, about 83% of them seen just once; the ten biggest clones take up roughly 50%. Of note for this clone: The antigen remains unidentified.

The sequences come from PBMCs, collected roughly 19 weeks after transplant. This sequence joins TRBV6-5 and TRBJ2-7; tentatively, D is TRBD1 (6 bases). This clonotype was obtained from a human patient who received an intestinal transplant, so some T cells may come from the graft donor. CDR3 bases: TGTGCCAGCAGTTACGCGGTGAACAGGGTAGGCGAGCAGTACTTC. Translated: CASSYAVNRVGEQYF.